This T cell receptor beta chain is from a study of Ad26.COV2.S vaccination and SARS-CoV-2 variants. Regarding this clone: Its antigen is not known.

Repertoires were generated with immunoSEQ multiplex PCR, while TCRdb's copy carries only in-frame clones and drops some. Among around 400,000 clones listed, 83% were seen once. As to treatment: some 20 received Ad26.COV2.S at low or high dose, single or two shots; 5 received placebo; per-sample allocation not given. The samples date from day 63 after the first vaccine or placebo injection. It was Wuhan-strain SARS-CoV-2 spike that the Ad26 vaccine vector expressed. Study-level findings and limits: Ad26.COV2.S recipients had broader spike-specific TCRs (P = 0.0014). Once vaccination had occurred, spike-specific CD8+ and CD4+ T cell responses reportedly showed substantial breadth.

Sequenced material: peripheral blood, taken in a trial of Ad26.COV2.S vaccine versus placebo. This sequence was found in a person between 18 and 59 years old who received the Ad26.COV2.S COVID-19 vaccine or a placebo.

The CDR3 reads CASSEPGGTYNEQFF. The CDR3 nucleotides read TGTGCCAGCAGTGAACCGGGGGGCACTTACAATGAGCAGTTCTTC. The J gene is TRBJ2-1, the V gene TRBV2, with D tentatively TRBD2 (7 bases). The ends were cut back, 2 bases at V and 4 bases at J, with 12 bases in the middle. The germline gives CDR1 SNHLY, CDR2 FYNNEI. The CDR3 totals 15 residues.